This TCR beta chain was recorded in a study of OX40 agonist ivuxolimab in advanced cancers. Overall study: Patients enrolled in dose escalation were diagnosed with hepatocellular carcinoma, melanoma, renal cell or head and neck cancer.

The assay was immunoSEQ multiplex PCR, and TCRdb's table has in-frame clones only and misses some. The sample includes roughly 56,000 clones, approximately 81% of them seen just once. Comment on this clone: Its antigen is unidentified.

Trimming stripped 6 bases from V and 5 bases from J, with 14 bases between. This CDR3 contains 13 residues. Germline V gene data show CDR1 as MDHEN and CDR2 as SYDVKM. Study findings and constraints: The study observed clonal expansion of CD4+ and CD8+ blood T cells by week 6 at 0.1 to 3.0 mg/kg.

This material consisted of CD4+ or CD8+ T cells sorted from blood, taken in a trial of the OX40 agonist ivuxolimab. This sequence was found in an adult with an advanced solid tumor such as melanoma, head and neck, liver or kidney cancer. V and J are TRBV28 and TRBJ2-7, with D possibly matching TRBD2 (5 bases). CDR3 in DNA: TGTGCCAGCAGAGCAACGGGATGGGACGAGCAGTACTTC. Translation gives CASRATGWDEQYF.